This T cell receptor beta chain was sequenced in a study of T cells after yellow fever vaccination. TCRdb recomputed calls from the 5' RACE reads with MiXCR, one row per CDR3 protein. The table has some 320,000 distinct CDR3 sequences, around 4.3% seen once. The CDR3 spans 16 residues. The germline gives CDR1 SGDLS, CDR2 YYNGEE. The J segment lost 4 bases and the V segment lost 3 bases, leaving 9 bases of the junction unmatched. This clonotype was found a few times. This sample comprised PBMCs, obtained 15 days after the yellow fever booster vaccination. This receptor was identified in a man younger than 35 who received the YFV17D yellow fever vaccine. This chain connects TRBV9 to TRBJ2-2, with 7 bases aligning to TRBD1. The DNA of the CDR3 is TGTGCCAGCAGCGAGGTGACAGGGCCCCCCACCGGGGAGCTGTTTTTT. This codes for CASSEVTGPPTGELFF.